The 16 T cell receptor beta chains listed next were all sequenced from one sample in a study of blood T cell repertoires in COVID-19. Assay: immunoSEQ multiplex PCR; the TCRdb copy retains only in-frame clones and omits some. Of about 82,000 clones listed, approximately 80% were seen once; the top ten hold 18%. Sequencing was performed on peripheral blood. These receptor sequences come from an elderly man with active or convalescent COVID-19.

The chain employs TRBV28 and TRBJ2-1; no firm D call. The V and J ends lost 4 bases and 6 bases respectively, with 7 bases between them. This CDR3 region has 12 residues. Germline CDR1 is MDHEN and CDR2 is SYDVKM. This CDR3 reads CASSYRSNEQFF. The CDR3 nucleotides read TGTGCCAGCAGTTACAGAAGCAATGAGCAGTTCTTC.

This chain connects TRBV20-1 to TRBJ2-3, with D hard to call. Trimming left V 6 bases short and J 6 bases short, with 10 bases between. The V gene's germline CDR1 is DFQATT and CDR2 SNEGSKA (reference sequence). The CDR3 has 11 residues. DNA for the CDR3: TGCAGTGCGAATAGCAAGGATACGCAGTATTTT. Translation gives CSANSKDTQYF.

This chain connects TRBV28 to TRBJ2-7, with D maybe TRBD1 (5 bases). Germline-derived CDR1 and CDR2 are MDHEN and SYDVKM. This CDR3 has 13 residues. V was pared by 4 bases and J by 2 bases, with 9 bases between. Written as DNA, the CDR3 is TGTGCCAGCAGTTCAGGGTTTACCTACGAGCAGTACGTC. It translates to CASSSGFTYEQYV.

This clone was seen only a few times. This rearrangement joins TRBV19 to TRBJ1-4; 10 bases fit TRBD1. Losses at the gene ends were 9 bases for V and 8 bases for J; bases not matched to a gene: 9. The length of the CDR3 is 14 residues. Germline V lookup: CDR1 LNHDA, CDR2 SQIVND (reference sequence). The CDR3 loop reads CASRATGGREKLFF. CDR3 DNA sequence: TGTGCCAGCAGAGCGACAGGGGGCCGGGAAAAACTGTTTTTT.

The chain has TRBV19 and TRBJ1-5, with TRBD1 matching 7 bases. The germline V gene has CDR1 LNHDA and CDR2 SQIVND (reference sequence). J lost 4 bases, V lost 6 bases, and 9 bases had no gene match. CDR3 size: 15 residues. This CDR3 is CASSPRTGSNQPQHF. For the CDR3, the DNA is TGTGCCAGTAGCCCTCGGACAGGTAGTAATCAGCCCCAGCATTTT.

V is TRBV18 and J is TRBJ2-2; 8 positions match TRBD1. With V trimmed by 3 bases and J by 8 bases, 8 bases remained unmatched. Germline CDR1 is KGHSH and CDR2 is LQKENI. CDR3 length: 15 residues. CDR3 protein: CASSPRTGSSGELFF. In nucleotides, the CDR3 is TGTGCCAGCTCACCCAGGACAGGGTCTTCGGGGGAGCTGTTTTTT.

Only a few counts were recorded for this clone. The CDR3 sequence is CASSDSQGAGNEQFF. The DNA for the CDR3 is TGTGCCAGCAGTGATTCACAGGGGGCGGGCAATGAGCAGTTCTTC. This sequence joins TRBV25-1 and TRBJ2-1; 9 nucleotides agree with TRBD1. Losses at the gene ends were 3 bases for V and 6 bases for J; bases not matched to a gene: 6. CDR3 length: 15 residues. CDR1 is MGHDK, CDR2 SYGVNS, per germline.

The J gene is TRBJ1-1, the V gene TRBV6-6; no clear D. The CDR3 spans 11 residues. Trimming removed 7 bases at V and 10 bases at J, with 13 bases between. Germline CDR1 reads MNHNY; CDR2 reads SVGAGI (reference sequence). The CDR3 region has the DNA TGTGCCAGCATCGGAGGCGCTGCAGCTTTCTTT. It translates to CASIGGAAAFF.

This clone appeared once. V usage is TRBV13 and J usage is TRBJ1-1, with D unresolved. V lost 0 bases and J 8 bases, leaving 7 bases between the germline ends. The CDR3 contains 12 residues. Germline CDR1 PRHDT, CDR2 FYEKMQ (reference sequence). CDR3 in amino acids: CASSLGPLEAFF. Written as DNA, the CDR3 is TGTGCCAGCAGCTTAGGACCACTAGAAGCTTTCTTT.

The chain joins TRBV15 to TRBJ1-6, with D possibly being TRBD1 (6 bases). V was pared by 6 bases and J by 5 bases, with 14 bases between. Germline V gene sequence: CDR1 LNHNV, CDR2 YYDKDF (reference sequence). This CDR3 is built from 15 residues. The CDR3 DNA sequence: TGTGCCACCAGGAAGTCGGGACAAAATAATTCACCCCTCCACTTT. Its translation: CATRKSGQNNSPLHF.

V gene TRBV5-1 combines with J gene TRBJ2-5; a weak D match, TRBD1 (6 bases). V lost 7 bases and J lost 0, with 16 bases in between. CDR3 length equals 15 residues. The germline V gene encodes CDR1 SGHRS and CDR2 YFSETQ. DNA for the CDR3: TGCGCCAGCGCTGGGGGCTCGGGCCACCAAGAGACCCAGTACTTC. This encodes CASAGGSGHQETQYF. The variable domain in full, completed from reference TRBV5-1 and TRBJ2-5, reads KAGVTQTPRYLIKTRGQQVTLSCSPISGHRSVSWYQQTPGQGLQFLFEYFSETQRNKGNFPGRFSGRQFSNSRSEMNVSTLELGDSALYLCASAGGSGHQETQYFGPGTRLLVL.

The chain couples TRBV10-3 to TRBJ1-4; D unclear. Trimming took 4 bases from V and 5 from J, leaving 5 bases between them. The CDR3 spans 12 residues. CDR1 ENHRY and CDR2 SYGVKD come from the germline V gene. CDR3 in amino acids: CAISGLNEKLFF. Written as DNA, the CDR3 is TGTGCCATCAGTGGTCTAAATGAAAAACTGTTTTTT.

J is TRBJ1-2 and V is TRBV19, with no clear D. Trimming took off 4 bases at V and 3 bases at J, with 12 bases between the two ends. In germline, CDR1 is LNHDA, CDR2 SQIVND (reference sequence). CDR3 length: 14 amino acids. The DNA of the CDR3 is TGTGCCAGTAGTAACCAGGAAGTTGACTATGGCTACACCTTC. It codes for CASSNQEVDYGYTF.

V and J are TRBV28 and TRBJ2-4, with 8 nucleotides matching TRBD2. CDR1 is MDHEN and CDR2 is SYDVKM in the germline V gene. The junction had 4 bases not matched to a gene; V was cut back by 1 base and J by 5 bases. This CDR3 comprises 15 residues. The CDR3 coding sequence is TGTGCCAGCAGTTTATCGGGGGGGGCCCAAAACATTCAGTACTTC. It codes for CASSLSGGAQNIQYF.

The V gene is TRBV7-9, the J gene TRBJ1-1; D remains ambiguous. From germline, CDR1 is SEHNR and CDR2 FQNEAQ (reference sequence). This CDR3 comprises 13 residues. Between the trimmed V and J ends, which lost 0 bases and 11 bases, there was a span of 13 bases. DNA of the CDR3: TGTGCCAGCAGCTTAGCGCGGGTCGATGGGGCTTTCTTT. It encodes CASSLARVDGAFF.

The V gene is TRBV18, the J gene TRBJ2-1, with TRBD2 identical over 11 bases. CDR1 KGHSH and CDR2 LQKENI come from the germline V gene. With 3 bases clipped from V and 9 bases from J, the junction kept 7 bases outside the gene matches. The CDR3 length is 15 residues. CDR3 nucleotides: TGTGCCAGCTCACCGGCTAGCGGGAGGAGTGGTGAGCAGTTCTTC. As protein: CASSPASGRSGEQFF.